This entry lists 18 T cell receptor beta chains sequenced from one sample in a study of OX40 agonist ivuxolimab in advanced cancers. The library was built by means of the immunoSEQ multiplex PCR assay. TCRdb stores this immuneACCESS table with in-frame sequences only. Part of the clones is absent; in the studies checked, under half of the shortfall reflects unresolved V genes, and no reason is known for the rest. For this sample the table gives 55,000 to 75,000 clones, of which about 84% were detected only once. The top ten constitute about 11% of the sample. The sequenced sample was CD4+ or CD8+ T cells sorted from blood, obtained in a trial of the OX40 agonist ivuxolimab. These receptors were taken from an adult with an advanced solid tumor such as melanoma, head and neck, liver or kidney cancer.

The J gene is TRBJ1-3, the V gene TRBV19; possible D gene TRBD1, 5 bases. V gave up 5 bases and J gave up 4 bases, with 9 bases separating them. Germline V gives CDR1 LNHDA, CDR2 SQIVND (reference sequence). CDR3 size: 13 residues. The CDR3 spells CASSAGAGNTIYF. CDR3 sequence (DNA): TGTGCCAGTAGTGCTGGGGCCGGAAACACCATATATTTT.

The chain employs TRBV2 and TRBJ2-7; D assignment may be TRBD1 or TRBD2 (5 bases each). Trimming left V 4 bases short and J 3 bases short, with 22 bases between. Germline CDR1 is SNHLY and CDR2 is FYNNEI. The CDR3 is made up of 17 amino acids. DNA of the CDR3: TGTGCCAGCAGTGTCATTCGTCGGTGGGACGGGGACTACGAGCAGTACGTC. The encoded protein is CASSVIRRWDGDYEQYV.

The chain has TRBV7-7 and TRBJ2-1, with TRBD2 matching 7 bases. The J segment lost 0 bases and the V segment lost 5 bases, leaving 4 bases of the junction unmatched. CDR3 length: 15 residues. Germline V lookup: CDR1 SSHAT, CDR2 FNYEAQ (reference sequence). CDR3 protein: CASSPSGGSYNEQFF. CDR3 DNA: TGTGCCAGCAGCCCTAGCGGAGGCTCCTACAATGAGCAGTTCTTC.

This sequence joins TRBV4-3 and TRBJ2-7; 9 positions agree with TRBD2. This CDR3 spans 17 amino acids. Germline CDR1 is LGHNA and CDR2 is YSLEER. After removal of 0 bases from V and 3 bases from J, the junction contained 9 bases not matched to a gene. CDR3 coding DNA: TGCGCCAGCAGCCAAGATGGCGCGGGAGGGCCCAACTACGAGCAGTACTTC. This encodes CASSQDGAGGPNYEQYF.

The chain uses TRBV7-3 and TRBJ2-2, with 9 bases matching TRBD2. Germline V gene sequence: CDR1 SGHTA, CDR2 FQGTGA. CDR3 length equals 16 residues. V lost 2 bases, J lost 5 bases, and 6 bases stayed unmatched. CDR3 DNA sequence: TGTGCCAGCAGCTTAGAACCTAGCGGGGCAACCGGGGAGCTGTTTTTT. Residues: CASSLEPSGATGELFF.

This clone is a singleton in its sample. The chain is built from TRBV14 and TRBJ2-3; TRBD2 matches 7 bases. Germline lookup yields CDR1 SGHDN and CDR2 FVKESK. The CDR3 totals 15 residues. V lost 5 bases to trimming and J lost 3 bases; unmatched junction nucleotides: 8. The CDR3 DNA sequence: TGTGCCAGCAGCACCTCGGGACTAACTACAGATACGCAGTATTTT. Translation: CASSTSGLTTDTQYF.

This clone was seen a handful of times. The V gene is TRBV4-1, the J gene TRBJ1-4; D remains unclear. CDR1 MGHRA and CDR2 YSYEKL come from the germline V gene. The V gene lost 1 base and the J gene lost 7 bases, with 16 bases spanning the gap. The CDR3 extends over 16 amino acids. The CDR3 DNA reads TGCGCCAGCAGCCAAGGCCCCGGGGTGATAGGTGAAAAACTGTTTTTT. This sequence encodes CASSQGPGVIGEKLFF.

The chain employs TRBV7-9 and TRBJ2-7; D is tentatively TRBD1 or TRBD2 (7 bases each). The CDR3 spans 14 residues. V was cut by 0 bases and J by 6 bases, with 12 bases left in between. Germline V gene data show CDR1 as SEHNR and CDR2 as FQNEAQ (reference sequence). CDR3 amino acids: CASSLAGQRGEQYF. The CDR3 nucleotides are TGTGCCAGCAGCTTAGCGGGACAGCGGGGCGAGCAGTACTTC.

This clone has just one count. This chain links TRBV19 with TRBJ1-2; no firm D call. Germline V gene sequence: CDR1 LNHDA, CDR2 SQIVND (reference sequence). V shed 5 bases and J shed 0 bases, with 7 bases lying between them. The CDR3 runs 13 residues. In nucleotides, the CDR3 is TGTGCCAGTAGTTTCCTCTCTAACTATGGCTACACCTTC. Protein: CASSFLSNYGYTF.

This clone was seen just once. The chain has TRBV2 and TRBJ1-4; D might be TRBD1 (5 bases). Trimming stripped 2 bases from V and 8 bases from J, with 15 bases between. The CDR3 is 15 amino acids. Germline values: CDR1 SNHLY, CDR2 FYNNEI. CDR3 sequence reads: CASSELAGTVEKLFF. CDR3 nucleotides: TGTGCCAGCAGTGAACTGGCAGGGACGGTGGAAAAACTGTTTTTT.

This clone was counted a single time. This sequence joins TRBV5-4 and TRBJ2-1, with 12 bases identical to TRBD2. With 4 bases clipped from V and 5 bases from J, the junction kept 13 bases outside the gene matches. Germline lookup yields CDR1 SGHNT and CDR2 YYREEE (reference sequence). The CDR3 sequence is 18 residues long. The chain's CDR3 is CASSQEYVLAGGDNEQFF. As DNA, the CDR3 is TGTGCCAGCAGCCAAGAATATGTCCTAGCGGGAGGGGACAATGAGCAGTTCTTC.

This clone was found once. V and J are TRBV19 and TRBJ2-5; 12 bases line up with TRBD1. J gave up 5 bases and V 8 bases, and 6 bases lay outside the gene matches. The CDR3 is 14 residues long. Germline CDR1 reads LNHDA; CDR2 reads SQIVND (reference sequence). CDR3 sequence (DNA): TGTGCCAGTGCCGGGACAGGGGGCCCGGAGACCCAGTACTTC. Its protein is CASAGTGGPETQYF.

This clone was counted once. The rearrangement joins TRBV28 to TRBJ2-5, with 7 bases identical to TRBD2. The CDR3 is 15 residues long. CDR1 is MDHEN and CDR2 is SYDVKM in the germline V gene. Trimming cost V 2 bases and J 5 bases; bases outside gene matches: 8. CDR3 in DNA: TGTGCCAGCAGTTTAGCGGGAGTCGCTTCGGAGACCCAGTACTTC. Amino acids: CASSLAGVASETQYF.

The CDR3 spells CASSLYTLNTEAFF. CDR3 bases: TGTGCCAGCAGTTTATATACCTTGAACACTGAAGCTTTCTTT. V gene TRBV28 combines with J gene TRBJ1-1, with D hard to call. V gave up 1 base and J gave up 0 bases, with 6 bases separating them. The CDR3 loop spans 14 amino acids. Germline V gives CDR1 MDHEN, CDR2 SYDVKM.

The rearrangement joins TRBV19 to TRBJ1-5, with TRBD1 as a possible D gene (5 bases). Trimming left V 3 bases short and J 6 bases short, with 15 bases between. The CDR3 extends over 15 amino acids. The germline V gene encodes CDR1 LNHDA and CDR2 SQIVND (reference sequence). The CDR3 region has the DNA TGTGCCAGTAGTATCCATTATGAGGGGAGTCAGCCCCAGCATTTT. It translates to CASSIHYEGSQPQHF.

This clone has just a few counts. Other DNA sequences in the same sample also yield this CDR3. The V call is TRBV18, the J call TRBJ1-1; D is ambiguous. Trimming pared 3 bases from V and 2 bases from J, leaving 4 bases between. There are 12 residues in the CDR3. Germline V gene sequence: CDR1 KGHSH, CDR2 LQKENI. The CDR3 spells CASSPGNTEAFF. The CDR3 coding sequence is TGTGCCAGCTCACCGGGTAACACTGAAGCTTTCTTT. Looking up the rest from reference TRBV18 and TRBJ1-1 gives the full variable domain: NAGVMQNPRHLVRRRGQEARLRCSPMKGHSHVYWYRQLPEEGLKFMVYLQKENIIDESGMPKERFSAEFPKEGPSILRIQQVVRGDSAAYFCASSPGNTEAFFGQGTRLTVV.

The chain is built from TRBV5-1 and TRBJ2-2; D might be TRBD1 or TRBD2, each matching 5 bases. The CDR3 totals 17 residues. V was cut by 4 bases and J by 5 bases, with 21 bases left in between. Germline loops: CDR1 SGHRS, CDR2 YFSETQ. CDR3 loop: CASSRGTEKTLTGELFF. Written as DNA, the CDR3 is TGCGCCAGCAGCCGAGGGACGGAGAAGACTTTAACCGGGGAGCTGTTTTTT.

The V gene is TRBV7-9, the J gene TRBJ1-1; D gene unclear. Trimming shortened V by 2 bases and J by 1 base, and 8 bases separated the two germline ends. Germline V gene sequence: CDR1 SEHNR, CDR2 FQNEAQ (reference sequence). The length of the CDR3 is 14 residues. Here the CDR3 DNA reads TGTGCCAGCAGCTTAACGGGAGCGAACACTGAAGCTTTCTTT. This gives the protein CASSLTGANTEAFF.